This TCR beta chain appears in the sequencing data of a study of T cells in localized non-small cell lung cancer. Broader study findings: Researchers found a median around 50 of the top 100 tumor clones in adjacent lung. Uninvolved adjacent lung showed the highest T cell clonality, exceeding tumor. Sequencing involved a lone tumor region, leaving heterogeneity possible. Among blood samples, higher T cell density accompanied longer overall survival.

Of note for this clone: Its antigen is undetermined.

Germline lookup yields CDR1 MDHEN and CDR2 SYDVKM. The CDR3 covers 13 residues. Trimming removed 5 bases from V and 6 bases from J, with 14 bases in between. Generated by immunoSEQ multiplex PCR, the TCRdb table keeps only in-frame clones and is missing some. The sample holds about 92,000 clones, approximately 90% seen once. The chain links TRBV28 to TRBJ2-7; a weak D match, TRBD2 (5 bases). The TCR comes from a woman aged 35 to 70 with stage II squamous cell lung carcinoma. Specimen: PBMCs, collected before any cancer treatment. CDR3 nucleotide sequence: TGTGCCAGCAGTCTTATACACCGGGGCGAGCAGTACTTC. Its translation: CASSLIHRGEQYF.